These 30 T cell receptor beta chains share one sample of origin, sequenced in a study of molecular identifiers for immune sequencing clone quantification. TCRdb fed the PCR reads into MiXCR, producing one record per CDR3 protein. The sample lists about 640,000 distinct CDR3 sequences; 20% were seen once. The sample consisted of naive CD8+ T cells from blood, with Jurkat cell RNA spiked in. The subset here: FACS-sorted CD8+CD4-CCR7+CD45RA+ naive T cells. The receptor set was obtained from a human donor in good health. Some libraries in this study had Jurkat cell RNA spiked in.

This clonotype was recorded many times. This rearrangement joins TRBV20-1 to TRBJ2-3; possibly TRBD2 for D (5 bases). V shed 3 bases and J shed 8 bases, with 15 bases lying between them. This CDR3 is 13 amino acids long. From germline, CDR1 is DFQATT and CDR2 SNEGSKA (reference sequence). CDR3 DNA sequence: TGCAGTGCTAGGAGAGGGCGATCCGTTACGCAGTATTTT. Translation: CSARRGRSVTQYF.

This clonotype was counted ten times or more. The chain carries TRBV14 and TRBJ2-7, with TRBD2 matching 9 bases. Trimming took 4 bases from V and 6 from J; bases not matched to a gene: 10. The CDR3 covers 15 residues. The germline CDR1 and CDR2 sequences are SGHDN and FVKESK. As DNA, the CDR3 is TGTGCCAGCAGCCTAATCCTTAGCGGGAGTTCCGAGCAGTACTTC. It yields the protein CASSLILSGSSEQYF.

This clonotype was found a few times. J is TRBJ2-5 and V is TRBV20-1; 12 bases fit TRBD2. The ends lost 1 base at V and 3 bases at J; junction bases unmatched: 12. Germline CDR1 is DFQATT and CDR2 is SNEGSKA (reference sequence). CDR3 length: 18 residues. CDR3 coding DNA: TGCAGTGCTAGAGGCCGCCGGCTAGCGGGAGGGATGAAAGAGACCCAGTACTTC. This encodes CSARGRRLAGGMKETQYF.

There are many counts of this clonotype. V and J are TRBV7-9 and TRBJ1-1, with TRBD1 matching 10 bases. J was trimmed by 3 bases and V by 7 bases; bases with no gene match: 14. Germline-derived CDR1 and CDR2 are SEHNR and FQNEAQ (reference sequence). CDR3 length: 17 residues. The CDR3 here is CASKLPPGQGSDTEAFF. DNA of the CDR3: TGTGCCAGCAAACTCCCTCCGGGACAGGGGTCCGACACTGAAGCTTTCTTT.

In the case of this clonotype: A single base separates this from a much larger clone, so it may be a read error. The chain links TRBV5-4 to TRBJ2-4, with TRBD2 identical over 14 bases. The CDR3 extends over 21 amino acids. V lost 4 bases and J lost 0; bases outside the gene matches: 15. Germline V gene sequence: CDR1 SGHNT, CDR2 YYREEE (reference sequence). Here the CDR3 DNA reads TGTGCCAGCAGCCCCGGGACTAGCGGGAGAGGGGGAATACTAGCCAAAAACATTCAGTACTTC. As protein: CASSPGTSGRGGILAKNIQYF. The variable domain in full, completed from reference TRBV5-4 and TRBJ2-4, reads ETGVTQSPTHLIKTRGQQVTLRCSSQSGHNTVSWYQQALGQGPQFIFQYYREEENGRGNFPPRFSGLQFPNYSSELNVNALELDDSALYLCASSPGTSGRGGILAKNIQYFGAGTRLSVL.

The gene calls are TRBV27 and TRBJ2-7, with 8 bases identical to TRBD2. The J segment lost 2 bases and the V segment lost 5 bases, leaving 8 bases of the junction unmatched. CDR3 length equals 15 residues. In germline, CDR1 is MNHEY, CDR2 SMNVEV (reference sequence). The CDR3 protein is CASSLIAGLTYEQYF. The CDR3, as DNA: TGTGCCAGCAGTCTCATAGCGGGGCTAACCTACGAGCAGTACTTC.

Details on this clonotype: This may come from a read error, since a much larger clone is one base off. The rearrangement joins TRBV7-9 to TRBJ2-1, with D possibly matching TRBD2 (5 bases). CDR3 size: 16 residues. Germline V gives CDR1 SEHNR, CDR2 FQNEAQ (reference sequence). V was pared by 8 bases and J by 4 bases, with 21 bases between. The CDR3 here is CASGPAWTQKYNEQFF. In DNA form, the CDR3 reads TGTGCCAGCGGCCCGGCCTGGACTCAAAAGTACAATGAGCAGTTCTTC.

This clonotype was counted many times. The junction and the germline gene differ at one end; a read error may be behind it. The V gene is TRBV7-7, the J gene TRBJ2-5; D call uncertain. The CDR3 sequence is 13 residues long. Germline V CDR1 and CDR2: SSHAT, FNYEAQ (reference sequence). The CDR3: CASSLVMEETQYF. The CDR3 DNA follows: TGTGCTAGCAGCTTAGTGATGGAAGAGACCCAGTACTTC.

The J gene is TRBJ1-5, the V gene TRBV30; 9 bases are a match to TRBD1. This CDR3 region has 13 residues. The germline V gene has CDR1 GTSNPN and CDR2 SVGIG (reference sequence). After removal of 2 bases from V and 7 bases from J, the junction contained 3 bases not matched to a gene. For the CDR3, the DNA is TGTGCCTGGAGTAGGACAGGGGCGCAGCCCCAGCATTTT. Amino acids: CAWSRTGAQPQHF.

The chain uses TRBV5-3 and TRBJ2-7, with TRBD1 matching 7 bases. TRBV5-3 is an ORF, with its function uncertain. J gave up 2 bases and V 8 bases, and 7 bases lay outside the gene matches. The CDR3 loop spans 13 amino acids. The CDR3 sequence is CASGTESTYEQYF. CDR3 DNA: TGTGCCAGCGGGACAGAGTCCACCTACGAGCAGTACTTC.

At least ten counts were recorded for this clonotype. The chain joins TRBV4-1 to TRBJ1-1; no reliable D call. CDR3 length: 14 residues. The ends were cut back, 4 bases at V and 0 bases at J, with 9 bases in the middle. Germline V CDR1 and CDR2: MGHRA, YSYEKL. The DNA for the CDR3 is TGCGCCAGCAGCCCTCCTTTGATGAACACTGAAGCTTTCTTT. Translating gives CASSPPLMNTEAFF.

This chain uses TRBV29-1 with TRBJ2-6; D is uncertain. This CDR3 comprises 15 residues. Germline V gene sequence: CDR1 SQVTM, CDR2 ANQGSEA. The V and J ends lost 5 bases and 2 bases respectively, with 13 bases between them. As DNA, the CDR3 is TGCAGCGTTCTGGCCACAACGACTGGGGCCAACGTCCTGACTTTC. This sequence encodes CSVLATTTGANVLTF.

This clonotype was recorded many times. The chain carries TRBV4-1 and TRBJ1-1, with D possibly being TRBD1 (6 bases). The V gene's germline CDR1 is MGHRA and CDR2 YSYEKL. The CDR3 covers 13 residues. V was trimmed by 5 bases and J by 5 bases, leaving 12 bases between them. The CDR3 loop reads CASSSQTGTEAFF. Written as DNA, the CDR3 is TGCGCCAGCAGCTCCCAGACAGGAACTGAAGCTTTCTTT.

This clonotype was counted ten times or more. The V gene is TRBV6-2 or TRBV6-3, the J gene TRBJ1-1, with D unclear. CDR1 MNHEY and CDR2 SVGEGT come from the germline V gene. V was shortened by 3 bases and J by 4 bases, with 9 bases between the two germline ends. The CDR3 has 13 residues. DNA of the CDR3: TGTGCCAGCAGTTATGCGGCGACCACTGAAGCTTTCTTT. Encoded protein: CASSYAATTEAFF.

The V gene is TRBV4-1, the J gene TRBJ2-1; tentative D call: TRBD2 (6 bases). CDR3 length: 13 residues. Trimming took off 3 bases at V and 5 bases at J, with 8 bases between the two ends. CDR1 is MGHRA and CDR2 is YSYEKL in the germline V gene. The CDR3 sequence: CASSHQRDNEQFF. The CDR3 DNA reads TGCGCCAGCAGCCACCAGCGGGACAATGAGCAGTTCTTC.

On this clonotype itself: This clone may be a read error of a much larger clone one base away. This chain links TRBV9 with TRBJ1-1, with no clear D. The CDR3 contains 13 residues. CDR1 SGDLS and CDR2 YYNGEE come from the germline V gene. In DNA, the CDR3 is TGTGCCAGCAGCGTAGGGAGGGCCACTGAAGCTCTCTTT. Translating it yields CASSVGRATEALF.

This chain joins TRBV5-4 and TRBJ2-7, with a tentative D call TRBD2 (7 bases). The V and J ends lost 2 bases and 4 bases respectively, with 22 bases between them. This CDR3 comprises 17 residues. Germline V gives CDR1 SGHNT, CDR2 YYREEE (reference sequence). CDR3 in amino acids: CASSFWGGAGAKYEQYF. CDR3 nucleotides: TGTGCCAGCAGCTTTTGGGGGGGTGCAGGGGCGAAGTACGAGCAGTACTTC.

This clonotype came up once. The CDR3 region is CASAGTSGRTDTQYF. The DNA of the CDR3 is TGCGCCAGCGCAGGGACTAGCGGGAGGACAGATACGCAGTATTTT. The chain has TRBV10-2 and TRBJ2-3; 15 nucleotides agree with TRBD2. Trimming took 8 bases from V and 3 from J; bases not matched to a gene: 3. The germline V gene has CDR1 WSHSY and CDR2 SAAADI. This CDR3 has 15 amino acids.

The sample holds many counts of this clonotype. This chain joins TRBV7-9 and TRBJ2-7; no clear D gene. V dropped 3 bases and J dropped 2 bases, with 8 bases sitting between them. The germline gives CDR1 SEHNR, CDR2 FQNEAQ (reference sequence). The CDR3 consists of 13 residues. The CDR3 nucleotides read TGTGCCAGCAGCTTGGGCCCGCCCTACGAGCAGTACTTC. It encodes CASSLGPPYEQYF.

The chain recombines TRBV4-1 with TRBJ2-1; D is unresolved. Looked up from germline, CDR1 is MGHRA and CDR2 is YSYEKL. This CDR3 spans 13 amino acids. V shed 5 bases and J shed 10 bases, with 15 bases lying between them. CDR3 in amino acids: CASSGPLWPEQFF. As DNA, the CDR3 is TGCGCCAGCAGCGGTCCTCTATGGCCCGAGCAGTTCTTC.

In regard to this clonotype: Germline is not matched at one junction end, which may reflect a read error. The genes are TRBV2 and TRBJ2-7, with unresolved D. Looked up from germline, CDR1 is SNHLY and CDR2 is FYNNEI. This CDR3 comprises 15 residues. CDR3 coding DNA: TGTGCCGGCAGTGAGGCTTCGGCCGGTACCTACGAGCAGTACTTC. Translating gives CAGSEASAGTYEQYF.

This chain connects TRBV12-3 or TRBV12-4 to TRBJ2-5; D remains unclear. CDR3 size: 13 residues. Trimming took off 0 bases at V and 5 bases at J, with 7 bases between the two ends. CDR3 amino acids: CASSLADRETQYF. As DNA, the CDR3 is TGTGCCAGCAGTTTAGCAGACCGCGAGACCCAGTACTTC.

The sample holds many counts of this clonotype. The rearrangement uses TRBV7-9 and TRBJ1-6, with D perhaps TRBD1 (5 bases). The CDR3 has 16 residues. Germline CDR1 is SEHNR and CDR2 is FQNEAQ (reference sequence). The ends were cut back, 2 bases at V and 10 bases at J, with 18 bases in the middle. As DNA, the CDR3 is TGTGCCAGCAGCTTAAGCCTGACAGTAGGGGTCTCACCCCTCCACTTT. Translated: CASSLSLTVGVSPLHF.

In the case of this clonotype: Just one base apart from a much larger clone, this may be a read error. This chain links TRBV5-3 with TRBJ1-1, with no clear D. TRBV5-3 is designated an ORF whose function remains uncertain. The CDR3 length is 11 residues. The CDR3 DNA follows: TGTGCCAGCAGCGCAGCCACTGGAGCTTTCTTT. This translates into CASSAATGAFF.

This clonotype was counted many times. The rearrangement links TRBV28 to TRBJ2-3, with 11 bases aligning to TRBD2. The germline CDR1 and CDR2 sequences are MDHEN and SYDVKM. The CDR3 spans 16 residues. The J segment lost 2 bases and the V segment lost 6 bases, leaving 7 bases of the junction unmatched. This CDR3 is CASRTPGLAVTDTQYF. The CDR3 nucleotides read TGTGCCAGCAGGACCCCGGGACTAGCGGTCACAGATACGCAGTATTTT. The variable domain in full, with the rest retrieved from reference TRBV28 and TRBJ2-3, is DVKVTQSSRYLVKRTGEKVFLECVQDMDHENMFWYRQDPGLGLRLIYFSYDVKMKEKGDIPEGYSVSREKKERFSLILESASTNQTSMYLCASRTPGLAVTDTQYFGPGTRLTVL.

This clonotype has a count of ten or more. The CDR3 DNA follows: TGCGCCAGCAGCGAAAGACAGGTTAATGAAAAACTGTTTTTT. Residues: CASSERQVNEKLFF. This chain connects TRBV4-1 to TRBJ1-4, with a tentative D call TRBD1 (6 bases). The ends were cut back, 5 bases at V and 4 bases at J, with 11 bases in the middle. Germline V gene data show CDR1 as MGHRA and CDR2 as YSYEKL. This CDR3 spans 14 amino acids.

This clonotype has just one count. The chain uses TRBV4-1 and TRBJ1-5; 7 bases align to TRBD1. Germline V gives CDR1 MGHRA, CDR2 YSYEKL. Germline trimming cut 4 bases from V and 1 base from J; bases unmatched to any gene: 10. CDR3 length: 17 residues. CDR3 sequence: CASSPQGGGRSNQPQHF. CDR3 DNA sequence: TGCGCCAGCAGCCCGCAGGGGGGGGGAAGAAGCAATCAGCCCCAGCATTTT.

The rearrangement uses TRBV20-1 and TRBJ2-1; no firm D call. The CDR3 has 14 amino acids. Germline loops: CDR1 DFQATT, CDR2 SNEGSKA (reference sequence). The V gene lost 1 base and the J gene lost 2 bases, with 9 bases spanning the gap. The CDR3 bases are TGCAGTGCTAGAGGACCCGGGCCCTACAATGAGCAGTTCTTC. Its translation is CSARGPGPYNEQFF.

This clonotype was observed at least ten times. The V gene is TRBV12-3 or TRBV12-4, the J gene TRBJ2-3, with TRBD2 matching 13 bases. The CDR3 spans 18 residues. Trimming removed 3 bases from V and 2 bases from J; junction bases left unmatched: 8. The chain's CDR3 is CASSFETSGRSATDTQYF. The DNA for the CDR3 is TGTGCCAGCAGTTTTGAGACTAGCGGGAGGTCTGCCACAGATACGCAGTATTTT.

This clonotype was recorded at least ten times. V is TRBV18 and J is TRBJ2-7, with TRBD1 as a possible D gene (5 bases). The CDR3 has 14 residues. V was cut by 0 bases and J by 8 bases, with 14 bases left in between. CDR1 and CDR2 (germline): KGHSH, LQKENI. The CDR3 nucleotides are TGTGCCAGCTCACCACCGAGTTTTCAGGGTCAGCAGTACTTC. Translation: CASSPPSFQGQQYF.